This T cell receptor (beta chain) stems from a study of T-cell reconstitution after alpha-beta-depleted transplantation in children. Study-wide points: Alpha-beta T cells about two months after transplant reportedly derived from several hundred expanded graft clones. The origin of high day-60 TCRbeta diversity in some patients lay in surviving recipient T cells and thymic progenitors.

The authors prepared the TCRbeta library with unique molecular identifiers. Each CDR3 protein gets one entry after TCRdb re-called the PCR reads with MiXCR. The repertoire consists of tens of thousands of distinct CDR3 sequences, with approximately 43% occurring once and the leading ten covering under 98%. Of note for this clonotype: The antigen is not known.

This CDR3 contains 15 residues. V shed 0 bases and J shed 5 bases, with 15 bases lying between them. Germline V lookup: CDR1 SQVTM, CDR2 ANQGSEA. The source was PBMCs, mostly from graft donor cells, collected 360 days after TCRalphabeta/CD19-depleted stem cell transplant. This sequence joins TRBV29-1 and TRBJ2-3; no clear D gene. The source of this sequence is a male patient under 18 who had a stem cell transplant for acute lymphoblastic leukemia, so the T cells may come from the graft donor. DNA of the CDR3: TGCAGCGTTGAAGATCCCCTAAATAGGGTAGATACGCAGTATTTT. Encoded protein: CSVEDPLNRVDTQYF.